This T cell receptor beta chain was profiled in a study of CD8 T cells in Susac syndrome. CD8+ and CD4+ T cells circulating in blood were sequenced for TCR beta. The CDR3 sequence is 15 residues long. V gave up 0 bases and J gave up 1 base; unmatched junction bases: 2. Germline assignment: CDR1 SGHNT and CDR2 YYREEE (reference sequence). Reverse transcription of roughly 0.5 to 1 ug RNA used random hexamers. Amplification of TCR beta CDR3 used immunoSEQ multiplex PCR across 54 Vbeta and 13 Jbeta. TCRdb itself ran the immunoSEQ multiplex PCR reads through MiXCR, one entry per CDR3 protein. The table shows around 150,000 distinct CDR3 sequences, with approximately 95% occurring only once.

This TCR came from a human donor with Susac syndrome. The chain carries TRBV5-4 and TRBJ2-7; 9 bases agree with TRBD1. Sequenced: CD8+ T cells from PBMCs. The CDR3 bases are TGTGCCAGCAGCTTGGACAGGGGGCCTTCCTACGAGCAGTACTTC. Its translation is CASSLDRGPSYEQYF.